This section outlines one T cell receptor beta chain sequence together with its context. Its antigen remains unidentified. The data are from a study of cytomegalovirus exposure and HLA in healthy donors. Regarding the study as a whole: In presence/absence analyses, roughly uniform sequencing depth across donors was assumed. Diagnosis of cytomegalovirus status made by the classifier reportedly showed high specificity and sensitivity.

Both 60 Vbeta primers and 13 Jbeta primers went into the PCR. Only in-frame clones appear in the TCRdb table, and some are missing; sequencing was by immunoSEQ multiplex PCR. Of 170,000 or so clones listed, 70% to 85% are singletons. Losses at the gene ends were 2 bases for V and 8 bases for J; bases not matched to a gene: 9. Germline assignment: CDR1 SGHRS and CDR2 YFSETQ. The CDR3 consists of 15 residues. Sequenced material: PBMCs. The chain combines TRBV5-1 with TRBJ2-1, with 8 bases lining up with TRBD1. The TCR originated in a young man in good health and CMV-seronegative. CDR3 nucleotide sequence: TGCGCCAGCAGCTTCACGGGACAGGCCCCCCATGAGCAGTTCTTC. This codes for CASSFTGQAPHEQFF. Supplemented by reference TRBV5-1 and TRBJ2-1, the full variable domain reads KAGVTQTPRYLIKTRGQQVTLSCSPISGHRSVSWYQQTPGQGLQFLFEYFSETQRNKGNFPGRFSGRQFSNSRSEMNVSTLELGDSALYLCASSFTGQAPHEQFFGPGTRLTVL.